This T cell receptor (beta chain) was obtained from a study of T-cell memory formation after mild COVID-19. The CDR3 is made up of 15 amino acids. Trimming removed 2 bases from V and 2 bases from J; junction bases left unmatched: 4. In germline, CDR1 is SNHLY, CDR2 FYNNEI. Via MiXCR, TCRdb re-called the 5' RACE reads, giving one row per CDR3 protein. The sample has roughly 250,000 distinct CDR3 sequences; about a sixth are singletons. The receptor's source is a man younger than 35 who had mild COVID-19 (a few samples of this study predate the infection). Cell type and time point are not known. J is TRBJ2-5 and V is TRBV2, with 8 bases identical to TRBD2. Sequenced sample: PBMCs or a T cell subset sorted from them (not recorded which). In nucleotides, the CDR3 is TGTGCCAGCAGTGAAACCCCTAGCGGGCAAGAGACCCAGTACTTC. This gives the protein CASSETPSGQETQYF.